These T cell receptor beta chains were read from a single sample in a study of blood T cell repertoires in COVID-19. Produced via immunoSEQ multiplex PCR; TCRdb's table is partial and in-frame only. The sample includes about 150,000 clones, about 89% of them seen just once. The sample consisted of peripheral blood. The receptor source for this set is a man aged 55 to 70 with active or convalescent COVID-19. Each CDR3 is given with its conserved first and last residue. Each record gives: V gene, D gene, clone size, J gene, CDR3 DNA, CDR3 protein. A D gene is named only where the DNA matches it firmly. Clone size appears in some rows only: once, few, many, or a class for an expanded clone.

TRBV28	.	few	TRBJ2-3	TGTGCCAGCAGTGGCGGGACCCCTAGCACAGATACGCAGTATTTT	CASSGGTPSTDTQYF
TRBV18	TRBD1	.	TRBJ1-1	TGTGCCAGCTCACCAACAGGGGGCGCGAATGAAGCTTTCTTT	CASSPTGGANEAFF
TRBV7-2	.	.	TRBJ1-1	TGTGCCAGCAGCTTACTACAGTTGAACACTGAAGCTTTCTTT	CASSLLQLNTEAFF
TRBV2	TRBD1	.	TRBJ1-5	TGTGCCAGCAGGTACAGGGGAGAGCAGCCCCAGCATTTT	CASRYRGEQPQHF
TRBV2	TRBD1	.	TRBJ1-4	TGTGCCAGCAGTCGGGACAGCCCGTGGAGTGAAAAACTGTTTTTT	CASSRDSPWSEKLFF
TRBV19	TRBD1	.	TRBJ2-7	TGTGCCAGTAGCCTACCGGGACAGTGGGACGAGCAGTACTTC	CASSLPGQWDEQYF
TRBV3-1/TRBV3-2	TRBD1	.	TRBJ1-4	TGTGCCAGCAGCAACCGGGACAGGGTCGGTAAACTGTTTTTT	CASSNRDRVGKLFF
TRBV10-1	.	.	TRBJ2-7	TGCGCCAGCAAACAGTTGAATTACGAGCAGTACTTC	CASKQLNYEQYF
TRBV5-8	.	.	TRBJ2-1	TGTGCCAGCAGCTTGACTCAGGGGATGGCCTCCTACAATGAGCAGTTCTTC	CASSLTQGMASYNEQFF
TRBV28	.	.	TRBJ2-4	TGTGCCAGCAGAACCCCGGGGGTAGCCAAAAACATTCAGTACTTC	CASRTPGVAKNIQYF
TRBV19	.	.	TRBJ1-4	TGTGCCAGTAGTACGACGACAGCCATCGATGAAAAACTGTTTTTT	CASSTTTAIDEKLFF
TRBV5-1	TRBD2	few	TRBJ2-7	TGCGCCAGCCAGGAGAGTATGGTGGGGAGGGGCGAGCAGTACTTC	CASQESMVGRGEQYF
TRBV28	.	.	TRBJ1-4	TGTGCCAGCAGTTCCGGGCAGGGTAGAAATGAAAAACTGTTTTTT	CASSSGQGRNEKLFF
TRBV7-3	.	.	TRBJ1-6	TGTGCCAGCAGCAACCGGGAACATTCACCCCTCCACTTT	CASSNREHSPLHF
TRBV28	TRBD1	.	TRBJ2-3	TGTGCCACGGATGGAGGACAGGGCACAGATACGCAGTATTTT	CATDGGQGTDTQYF
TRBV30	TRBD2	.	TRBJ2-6	TGTGCCTGGAGTGTACGCGGGGGTATTGGGGCCAACGTCCTGACTTTC	CAWSVRGGIGANVLTF
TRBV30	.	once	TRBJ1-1	TGTGCCTGGAGGCGGGCAGGGGAAGGGACTGAAGCTTTCTTT	CAWRRAGEGTEAFF
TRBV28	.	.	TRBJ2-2	TGTGCCAGCACCGTTTTAACCGGGGAGCTGTTTTTT	CASTVLTGELFF
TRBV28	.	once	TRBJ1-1	TGTGCCAGCAGTCCGGACGTCAGGGTGTCCACTGAAGCTTTCTTT	CASSPDVRVSTEAFF
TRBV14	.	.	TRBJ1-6	TGTGCCAGCAGCCAAGAAATCTGGACACATTATAATTCACCCCTCCACTTT	CASSQEIWTHYNSPLHF
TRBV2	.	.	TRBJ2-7	TGTGCCAGCACCGAGGTAGTTTCCTACGAGCAGTACTTC	CASTEVVSYEQYF
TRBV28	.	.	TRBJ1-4	TGTGCCAGCACCCGCCTAGGTCTCGGTGAAAAACTGTTTTTT	CASTRLGLGEKLFF
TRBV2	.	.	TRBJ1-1	TGTGCCAGCAGGTTTACAGGGAGCACTGAAGCTTTCTTT	CASRFTGSTEAFF
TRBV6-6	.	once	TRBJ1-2	TGTGCCAGCAGTTACGGCACTACTAACTATGGCTACACCTTC	CASSYGTTNYGYTF
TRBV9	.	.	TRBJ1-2	TGTGCCAGCAGCGTAGATGCAGGGGTAAGCTATGGCTACACCTTC	CASSVDAGVSYGYTF
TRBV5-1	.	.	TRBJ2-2	TGCGCCAGCAGCTTGGGAGACTCAATCACCGGGGAGCTGTTTTTT	CASSLGDSITGELFF
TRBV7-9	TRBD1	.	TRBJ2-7	TGTGCCAGCAGCTTAGCCACAAACAGGGGATCCTACGAGCAGTACTTC	CASSLATNRGSYEQYF
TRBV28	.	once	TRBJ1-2	TGTGCCAGCAGTTTATACATACAGGTCCCTAACTATGGCTACACCTTC	CASSLYIQVPNYGYTF
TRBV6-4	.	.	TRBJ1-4	TGTGCCAGCAACTGGGGCCGGGACATTGAAGATGAAAAACTGTTTTTT	CASNWGRDIEDEKLFF
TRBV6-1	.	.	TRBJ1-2	TGTGCCAGCAGTGAAGCGCACTCACCTAACTATGGCTACACCTTC	CASSEAHSPNYGYTF
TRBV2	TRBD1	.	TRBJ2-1	TGTGCCACGTTGACAGGGGGCGTCTCTCAGTTCTTC	CATLTGGVSQFF
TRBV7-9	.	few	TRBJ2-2	TGTGCCAGCAGCTTTGCGGGGGCCACCGGGGAGCTGTTTTTT	CASSFAGATGELFF
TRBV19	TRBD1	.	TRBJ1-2	TGTGCCAGTAGTTCGGACAGGGGGCGAGTTGGCTACACCTTC	CASSSDRGRVGYTF
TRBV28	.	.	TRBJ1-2	TGTGCCAGCAGTTTTCAATCCGGGGGGCACTATGGCTACACCTTC	CASSFQSGGHYGYTF
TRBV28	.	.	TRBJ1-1	TGTGCCAGCAGTTTATGGGGCCACACTGAAGCTTTCTTT	CASSLWGHTEAFF
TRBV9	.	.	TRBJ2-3	TGTGCCAGCAACCCCGTAGGCGACTCCTTCACAGATACGCAGTATTTT	CASNPVGDSFTDTQYF
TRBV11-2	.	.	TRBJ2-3	TGTGCCAGCAGCCGTGGCGGGAGCACAGATACGCAGTATTTT	CASSRGGSTDTQYF
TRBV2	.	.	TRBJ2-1	TGTGCCAGCAGTGTAGGTCCTAGCGTCAACGAGCAGTTCTTC	CASSVGPSVNEQFF
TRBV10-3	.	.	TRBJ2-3	TGTGCCATCACCCAGACAGGCCCCACAGATACGCAGTATTTT	CAITQTGPTDTQYF
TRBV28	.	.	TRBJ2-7	TGTGCCAGCAGTCCCCAGGGGAAGCAGTACTTC	CASSPQGKQYF
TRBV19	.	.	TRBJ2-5	TGTGCCAGTAGTGAGCAGGGGGAGACCCAGTACTTC	CASSEQGETQYF
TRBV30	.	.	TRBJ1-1	TGTGCCTGGAGTGTAGGTATCGCAGGGCAAGCTTTCTTT	CAWSVGIAGQAFF
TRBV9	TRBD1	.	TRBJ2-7	TGTGCCAGCAGCGCCGGACAGGGTCAAGCCGAGCAGTACTTC	CASSAGQGQAEQYF
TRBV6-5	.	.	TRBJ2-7	TGTGCCACCCAGACTTCCAGGGGTATCACCTACGAGCAGTACTTC	CATQTSRGITYEQYF
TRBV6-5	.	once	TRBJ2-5	TGTGCCAGCATGAGAGGGGAGACCCAGTACTTC	CASMRGETQYF
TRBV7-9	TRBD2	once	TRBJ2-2	TGTGCCAGCAGCTTACCCGGGAGGGCCGGGGAGCTGTTTTTT	CASSLPGRAGELFF
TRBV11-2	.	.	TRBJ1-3	TGTGCCAGCAGCCCTCTACGGGGCTCTGGAAACACCATATATTTT	CASSPLRGSGNTIYF
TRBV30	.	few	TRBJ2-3	TGTGCCTGGGGAGTTACTAGCACAGATACGCAGTATTTT	CAWGVTSTDTQYF